The clone carrying this T cell receptor beta chain has a count of ten or more. Its antigen is unknown. The sample originates from a study of spatial heterogeneity in lung cancer. Noted time point: sample taken at primary tumor resection. Tumor, nontumor lung or frozen PBMC supplied whole RNA, sequenced without sorting. Broader study findings: There were more appearances of ubiquitous expanded tumor TCRs in blood at resection than at follow-up.

This CDR3 comprises 14 residues. Germline CDR1 reads SGHRS; CDR2 reads YFSETQ. V lost 7 bases, J lost 5 bases, and 10 bases stayed unmatched. TCRdb re-derived calls from the 5' RACE reads in MiXCR, one entry per CDR3 protein. The data show 45,000 to 55,000 distinct CDR3 sequences, with roughly 5% seen just once and around 10% held by the top ten. The sequencing here drew on PBMCs, taken at surgery. This chain joins TRBV5-1 and TRBJ2-7, with 9 bases that match TRBD1. The source of this sequence is a male donor with early-stage non-small cell lung cancer. The CDR3 spells CASCYRDREDEQYF. As DNA, the CDR3 is TGCGCCAGCTGCTACCGGGACAGGGAGGACGAGCAGTACTTC.